The T cell receptor (beta chain) described here comes from a study of blood T cell repertoires in COVID-19. Study details: Donors in the United States, Italy and Spain gave samples during acute or convalescent COVID-19. T cells, B-cell-depleted T cells, or PBMCs supplied cDNA or gDNA.

As originally analysed: Reference gene primer amplification gave estimated nucleated cell counts. Sequenced by immunoSEQ multiplex PCR; TCRdb stores in-frame clones only, minus some. V, J and clone size reflect that table, while D and trimming were determined from the DNA. Found here are around 62,000 clones, about nine tenths of them singletons; the top ten hold approximately 1.3%. Trimming shortened V by 4 bases and J by 8 bases, and 24 bases separated the two germline ends. Germline assignment: CDR1 MGHRA and CDR2 YSYEKL. The CDR3 totals 17 residues. The chain is built from TRBV4-1 and TRBJ2-1; D may be TRBD2 (5 bases). The receptor was derived from a man aged 55 to 70 with acute or convalescent COVID-19. Sequenced material: peripheral blood. The CDR3 is CASSPGSGKAIGDEQFF. The CDR3 nucleotides are TGCGCCAGCAGCCCGGGGTCGGGGAAGGCTATTGGGGATGAGCAGTTCTTC.